This entry concerns a single T cell receptor (beta chain). What antigen it recognizes has not been identified. No much larger clone is present one base from it, and per-base qualities are unavailable. The data are from a study of Ad26.COV2.S vaccination and SARS-CoV-2 variants (dated by TCRdb to the early 2020s). In terms of the full investigation: Donors in the vaccine arm were drawn from COV1001, a multicentre, randomized, double-blind, placebo-controlled phase I-IIa trial testing Ad26.COV2.S in healthy adults. Dosing of Ad26.COV2.S was intramuscular, at either 5x10^10 or 1x10^11 viral particles, delivered as one shot or as two shots spaced 56 days apart. TCRbeta repertoire sequencing was used to assess the specificity and breadth of SARS-CoV-2-reactive T cell receptors after Ad26.COV2.S vaccination. The TCR-sequenced set comprised approximately 32 samples: around 20 Ad26.COV2.S vaccine recipients, 5 placebo recipients and 8 SARS-CoV-2 convalescent individuals. Trial participants were randomized into five groups of five: low-dose or high-dose Ad26.COV2.S given once or twice, or placebo on both occasions. Blinding of investigators to trial group allocation was maintained during experiments and outcome assessment. What the study reported, not specific to this receptor: The study was not powered for comparison of responses between vaccine doses or regimens. Higher spike-specific TCR breadth was observed in Ad26.COV2.S recipients than in placebo recipients (P = 0.0014). Comparable non-spike TCR breadth was observed between vaccine and placebo recipients, consistent with only spike being contained in the vaccine. After vaccination, spike-specific CD8+ and CD4+ T cell responses were reported to show substantial breadth. The authors noted that the TCR breadth and depth analyses may have underestimated total T cell responses.

The immunoSEQ Assay was used to sequence TCRbeta CDR3 regions. After extraction, genomic DNA underwent amplification by bias-controlled multiplex PCR, followed by high-throughput sequencing. The study's processing was this. To quantify the absolute abundance of each unique TCRbeta CDR3 region, sequences were collapsed and filtered. T cell fraction was estimated by normalization of TCRbeta template counts to usable DNA, with usable DNA being measured through amplification of reference genes present in all nucleated cells. Repertoire TCRs were annotated as SARS-CoV-2-specific by exact matching of V gene, CDR3 amino acid sequence and J gene to a known reactive TCR set. The reference SARS-CoV-2 TCR set came from MIRA and was filtered for enrichment in COVID-19-positive ImmuneCODE repertoires, removing public or cross-reactive TCRs. Based on the MIRA antigens, annotated TCRs were further analysed at the level of specific ORF or position within ORF. Breadth was defined as annotated unique rearrangements over total unique productive rearrangements; depth was the summed frequency of those rearrangements. Two-sided Wilcoxon rank-sum tests were applied when comparing TCR breadth between groups. In its TCRdb copy, this immuneACCESS table keeps in-frame sequences only and misses some clones. Where compared with another copy, unresolved V genes explain less than half of these, and the others have no known cause. The V and J calls and clone size were taken over from that table, and D and trimming were inferred from the DNA. The sample yields 350,000 to 500,000 clones; roughly 91% were counted once. The ten largest account for approximately 4.5% of the sample.

Reading the germline V gene gives CDR1 MNHEY and CDR2 SVGEGT. CDR3 length: 16 amino acids, cysteine to phenylalanine. Only the CDR3 part of the read is kept: 48 bases, read in frame from the first base. V trim: 5 bases; J trim: 1 base; unmatched bases: 10. In light of the paper, this sample's treatment or condition label describes: some 19 received Ad26.COV2.S at low or high dose, single or two shots; a few received placebo; per-sample allocation not given. For vaccine and placebo recipients, the sequenced repertoires came from samples collected on day 63 after the first injection. In Cohort 1b, roughly 25 adults aged 18-55 years were enrolled at a single site in Boston, USA, between 29 July and 7 August 2020. Ad26.COV2.S consisted of a replication-incompetent adenovirus type 26 vector by which a prefusion-stabilized SARS-CoV-2 spike protein from the original Wuhan strain was expressed.

The receptor's source is a person between 18 and 65 years old who received the Ad26.COV2.S COVID-19 vaccine or a placebo. Here the chain combines TRBV6-2 or TRBV6-3 and TRBJ1-1; TRBD1 lines up with 7 middle nucleotides. This material consisted of peripheral blood, taken in a trial of Ad26.COV2.S vaccine versus placebo. CDR3 loop: CASSHRQGPWNTEAFF. The nucleotides read TGTGCCAGCAGTCACAGACAGGGCCCGTGGAACACTGAAGCTTTCTTT.